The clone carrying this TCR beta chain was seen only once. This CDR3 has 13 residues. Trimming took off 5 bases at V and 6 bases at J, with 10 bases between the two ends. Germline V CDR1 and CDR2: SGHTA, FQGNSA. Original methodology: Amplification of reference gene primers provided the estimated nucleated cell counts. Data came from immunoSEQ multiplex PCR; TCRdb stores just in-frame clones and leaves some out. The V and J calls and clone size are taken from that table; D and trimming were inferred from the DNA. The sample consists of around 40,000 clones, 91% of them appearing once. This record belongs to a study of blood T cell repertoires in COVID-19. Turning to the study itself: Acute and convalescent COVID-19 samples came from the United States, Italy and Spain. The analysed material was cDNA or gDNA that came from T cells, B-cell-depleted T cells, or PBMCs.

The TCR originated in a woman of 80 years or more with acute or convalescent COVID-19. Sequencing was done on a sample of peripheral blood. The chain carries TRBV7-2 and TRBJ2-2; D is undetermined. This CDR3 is CASSRARAGELFF. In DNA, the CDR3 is TGTGCCAGCAGCCGTGCTAGAGCCGGGGAGCTGTTTTTT.